Sequencing of this T cell receptor (beta chain) was carried out in a study of identifying expanded T cells in peripheral blood. The protocol was immunoSEQ multiplex PCR, while the TCRdb copy is restricted to in-frame clones and leaves out a portion. The repertoire holds 83,000 or so clones, with roughly 86% as singletons. The length of the CDR3 is 12 residues. The ends were cut back, 4 bases at V and 2 bases at J, with 4 bases in the middle. Germline V gene sequence: CDR1 MGHRA, CDR2 YSYEKL. The source is a person aged 18 to 70 in good health. Sequences were obtained from blood. The J gene is TRBJ2-3, the V gene TRBV4-1; no clear D. CDR3 residues: CASSPNTDTQYF. CDR3 bases: TGCGCCAGCAGCCCAAACACAGATACGCAGTATTTT.